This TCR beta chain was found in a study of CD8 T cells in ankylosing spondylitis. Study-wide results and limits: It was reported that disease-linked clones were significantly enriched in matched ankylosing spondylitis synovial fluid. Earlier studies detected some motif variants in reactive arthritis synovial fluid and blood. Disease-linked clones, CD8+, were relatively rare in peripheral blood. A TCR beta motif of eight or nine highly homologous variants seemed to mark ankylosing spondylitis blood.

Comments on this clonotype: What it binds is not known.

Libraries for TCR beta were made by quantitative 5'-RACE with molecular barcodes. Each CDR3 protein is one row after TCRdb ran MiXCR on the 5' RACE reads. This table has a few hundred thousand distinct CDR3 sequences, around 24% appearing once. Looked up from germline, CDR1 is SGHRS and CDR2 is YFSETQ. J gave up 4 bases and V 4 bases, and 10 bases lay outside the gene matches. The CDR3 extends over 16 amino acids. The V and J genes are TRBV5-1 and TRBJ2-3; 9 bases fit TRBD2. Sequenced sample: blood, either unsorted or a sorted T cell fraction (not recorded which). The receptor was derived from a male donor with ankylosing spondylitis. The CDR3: CASSPPLAGSPDTQYF. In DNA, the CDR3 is TGCGCCAGCAGCCCCCCGCTAGCGGGATCCCCAGATACGCAGTATTTT.